This T cell receptor (beta chain) was profiled in a study of spatial heterogeneity in lung cancer. Study-wide background: Beta-chain sequences were consistently detected more often than alpha-chain sequences. Study conclusions and caveats: The number of expanded tumor alpha and beta chains correlated with mutation number.

The V gene end was trimmed by 4 bases and the J gene end by 0 bases; junction bases not matched to a gene: 7. The CDR3 is 17 amino acids. CDR1 SGHRS and CDR2 YFSETQ come from the germline V gene. From the 5' RACE reads, TCRdb called clonotypes with MiXCR, one entry per CDR3 protein. The sample contains fewer than 6,000 distinct CDR3 sequences, more than 20% of which appear only once. The time point is: sample taken at primary tumor resection. The cohort: 65 to 80 early-stage, untreated non-small cell lung cancer patients. Sequencing covered unsorted whole RNA taken from tumor, nontumor lung or frozen PBMC. This clonotype is medium-sized by share. Its antigen is still unknown.

The starting material was lung tumor tissue, obtained at surgery. The clonotype was recovered from a male donor with early-stage non-small cell lung cancer. The gene calls are TRBV5-1 and TRBJ2-1; TRBD1 aligns across 10 bases. DNA for the CDR3: TGCGCCAGCAGCCTGGAGGGACAGGGGTCCTCCTACAATGAGCAGTTCTTC. As protein: CASSLEGQGSSYNEQFF.